This note documents a single T cell receptor beta chain sequence. Its antigen remains unidentified. This may come from a read error, since a much larger clone is one base off. The sample originates from a study of lung T cells in sarcoidosis with Löfgren's syndrome. Study at large: Repertoire analyses centered on Löfgren's syndrome patients. Study-level results: TRAV12-1 and TRBV2 were reportedly most expanded in Löfgren's patients. Sarcoidosis antigen recognition was only suggested, antigen unidentified. Multiple Löfgren's syndrome patients reportedly shared TRAV12-1 and TRBV2 CDR3 motifs.

Trimming shortened V by 1 base and J by 4 bases, and 10 bases separated the two germline ends. The CDR3 is 14 amino acids. Germline V gives CDR1 LGHDT, CDR2 YNNKEL (reference sequence). TCRdb ran MiXCR on the reads and lists one entry per CDR3 protein. The sample lists about 19,000 distinct CDR3 sequences, 21% occurring once. This TCR was recovered from a human donor with sarcoidosis (Löfgren's syndrome or another form), or a control subject (not recorded which). The sequencing sample was made of CD4+ T cells from bronchoalveolar lavage. The V call is TRBV3-1, the J call TRBJ1-1, with a tentative D call TRBD1 (5 bases). Here the CDR3 reads CASSQVLGGTEAFF. DNA for the CDR3: TGTGCCAGCAGCCAAGTACTTGGGGGCACTGAAGCTTTCTTT.